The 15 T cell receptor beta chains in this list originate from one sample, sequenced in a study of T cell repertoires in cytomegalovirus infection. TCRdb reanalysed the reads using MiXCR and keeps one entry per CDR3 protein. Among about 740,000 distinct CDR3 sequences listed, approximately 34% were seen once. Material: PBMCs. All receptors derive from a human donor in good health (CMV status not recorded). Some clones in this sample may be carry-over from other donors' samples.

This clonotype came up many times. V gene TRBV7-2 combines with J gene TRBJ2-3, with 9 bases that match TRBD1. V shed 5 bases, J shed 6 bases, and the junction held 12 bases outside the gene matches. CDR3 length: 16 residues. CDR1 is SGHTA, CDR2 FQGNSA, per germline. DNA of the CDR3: TGTGCCAGCAGCCACCGAGACGGACAGGGGACGGATACGCAGTATTTT. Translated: CASSHRDGQGTDTQYF.

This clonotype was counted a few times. The CDR3 DNA reads TGTGCCAGCAGCAGGGGTCATCCAGTAGGGGGGAGGACCTACGAGCAGTACTTC. Translating it yields CASSRGHPVGGRTYEQYF. The chain joins TRBV5-6 to TRBJ2-7, with D possibly being TRBD1 or TRBD2 (6 bases each). V dropped 4 bases and J dropped 2 bases, with 25 bases sitting between them. Per the germline V gene, CDR1 is SGHDT and CDR2 is YYEEEE. CDR3 size: 18 residues. The variable domain in full, completed from reference TRBV5-6 and TRBJ2-7, reads DAGVTQSPTHLIKTRGQQVTLRCSPKSGHDTVSWYQQALGQGPQFIFQYYEEEERQRGNFPDRFSGHQFPNYSSELNVNALLLGDSALYLCASSRGHPVGGRTYEQYFGPGTRLTVT.

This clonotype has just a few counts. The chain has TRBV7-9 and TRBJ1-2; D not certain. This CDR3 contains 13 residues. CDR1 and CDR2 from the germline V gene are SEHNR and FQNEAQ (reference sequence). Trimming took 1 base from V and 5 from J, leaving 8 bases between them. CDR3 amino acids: CASSLVVGYGYTF. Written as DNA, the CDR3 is TGTGCCAGCAGCTTAGTGGTGGGGTATGGCTACACCTTC.

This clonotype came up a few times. The CDR3 DNA follows: TGTGCCAGTAGTGTCCTAGCGGGGGGGCATACGCAGTATTTT. It translates to CASSVLAGGHTQYF. This chain links TRBV19 with TRBJ2-3; 12 nucleotides align to TRBD2. The CDR3 sequence is 14 residues long. V lost 5 bases and J lost 7; bases outside the gene matches: 4. Germline CDR1 and CDR2: LNHDA and SQIVND (reference sequence).

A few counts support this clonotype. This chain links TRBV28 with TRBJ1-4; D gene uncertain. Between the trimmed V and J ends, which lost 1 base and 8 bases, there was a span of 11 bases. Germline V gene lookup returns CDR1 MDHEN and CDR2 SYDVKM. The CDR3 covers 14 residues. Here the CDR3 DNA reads TGTGCCAGCAGTTTATTTGGGGTGCGGGAAAAACTGTTTTTT. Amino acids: CASSLFGVREKLFF.

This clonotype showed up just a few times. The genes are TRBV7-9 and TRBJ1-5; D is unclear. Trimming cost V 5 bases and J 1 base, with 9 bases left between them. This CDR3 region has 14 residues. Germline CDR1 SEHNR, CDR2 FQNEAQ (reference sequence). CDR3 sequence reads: CASSTHESNQPQHF. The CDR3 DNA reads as TGTGCCAGCAGCACCCACGAAAGCAATCAGCCCCAGCATTTT.

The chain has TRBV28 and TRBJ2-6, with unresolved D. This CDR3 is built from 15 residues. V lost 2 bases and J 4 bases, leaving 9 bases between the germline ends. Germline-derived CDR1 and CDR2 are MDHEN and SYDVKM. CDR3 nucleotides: TGTGCCAGCAGTTTAAGCCCGGTGGGGGCCAACGTCCTGACTTTC. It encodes CASSLSPVGANVLTF.

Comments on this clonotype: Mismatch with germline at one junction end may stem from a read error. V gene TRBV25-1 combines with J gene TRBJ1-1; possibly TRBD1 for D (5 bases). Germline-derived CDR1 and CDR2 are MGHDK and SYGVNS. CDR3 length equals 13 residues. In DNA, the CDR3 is TGTGCCCGCAGTAGCAGGGCGGACACTGAAGCTTTCTTT. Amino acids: CARSSRADTEAFF. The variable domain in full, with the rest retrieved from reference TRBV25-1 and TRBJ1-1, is EADIYQTPRYLVIGTGKKITLECSQTMGHDKMYWYQQDPGMELHLIHYSYGVNSTEKGDLSSESTVSRIRTEHFPLTLESARPSHTSQYLCARSSRADTEAFFGQGTRLTVV.

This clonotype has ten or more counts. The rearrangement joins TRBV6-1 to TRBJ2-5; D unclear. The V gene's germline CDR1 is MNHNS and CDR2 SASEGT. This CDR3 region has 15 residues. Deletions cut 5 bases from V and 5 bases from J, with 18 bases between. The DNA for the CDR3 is TGTGCCAGCAGTAACGACCCGGACGGTGATGAGACCCAGTACTTC. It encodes CASSNDPDGDETQYF.

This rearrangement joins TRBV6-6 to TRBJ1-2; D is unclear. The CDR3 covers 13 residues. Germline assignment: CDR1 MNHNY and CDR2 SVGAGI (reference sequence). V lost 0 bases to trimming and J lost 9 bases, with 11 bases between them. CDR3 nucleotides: TGTGCCAGCAGTTACTCGATTGTAAGCAGCTACACCTTC. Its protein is CASSYSIVSSYTF.

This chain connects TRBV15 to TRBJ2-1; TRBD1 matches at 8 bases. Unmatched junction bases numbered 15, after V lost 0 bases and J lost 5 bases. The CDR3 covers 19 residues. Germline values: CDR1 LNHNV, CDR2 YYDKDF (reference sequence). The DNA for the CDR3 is TGTGCCACCAGCAGAGAGATTGTGACTGGGACAGGCCTAAACAATGAGCAGTTCTTC. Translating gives CATSREIVTGTGLNNEQFF.

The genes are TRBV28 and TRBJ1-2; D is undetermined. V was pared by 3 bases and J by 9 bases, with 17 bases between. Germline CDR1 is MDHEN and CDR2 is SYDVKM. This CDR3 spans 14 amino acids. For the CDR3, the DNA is TGTGCCAGCAGTTTCCACTCGCAACCGGGATGCTACACCTTC. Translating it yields CASSFHSQPGCYTF.

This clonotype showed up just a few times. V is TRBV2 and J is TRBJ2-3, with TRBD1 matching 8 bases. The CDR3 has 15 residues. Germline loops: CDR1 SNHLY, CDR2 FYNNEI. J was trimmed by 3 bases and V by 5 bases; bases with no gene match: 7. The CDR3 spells CASSPRHRGTDTQYF. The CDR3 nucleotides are TGTGCCAGCAGTCCACGACACAGGGGGACAGATACGCAGTATTTT.

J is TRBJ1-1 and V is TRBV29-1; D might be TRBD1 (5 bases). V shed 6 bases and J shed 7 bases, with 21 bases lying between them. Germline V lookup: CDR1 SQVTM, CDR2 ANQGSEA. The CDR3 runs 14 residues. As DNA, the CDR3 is TGCAGCGTCCACTACGGGTACCGGGACGTTGAAGCTTTCTTT. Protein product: CSVHYGYRDVEAFF.

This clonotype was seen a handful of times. CDR3 in DNA: TGTGCCAGCAGTAAATCGGGGACAGAAGCTTTCTTT. Its protein is CASSKSGTEAFF. The chain is built from TRBV12-3 or TRBV12-4 and TRBJ1-1, with D tentatively TRBD1 (6 bases). This CDR3 contains 12 residues. The V end lost 5 bases, the J end lost 8 bases, and 12 bases lay between the germline ends.